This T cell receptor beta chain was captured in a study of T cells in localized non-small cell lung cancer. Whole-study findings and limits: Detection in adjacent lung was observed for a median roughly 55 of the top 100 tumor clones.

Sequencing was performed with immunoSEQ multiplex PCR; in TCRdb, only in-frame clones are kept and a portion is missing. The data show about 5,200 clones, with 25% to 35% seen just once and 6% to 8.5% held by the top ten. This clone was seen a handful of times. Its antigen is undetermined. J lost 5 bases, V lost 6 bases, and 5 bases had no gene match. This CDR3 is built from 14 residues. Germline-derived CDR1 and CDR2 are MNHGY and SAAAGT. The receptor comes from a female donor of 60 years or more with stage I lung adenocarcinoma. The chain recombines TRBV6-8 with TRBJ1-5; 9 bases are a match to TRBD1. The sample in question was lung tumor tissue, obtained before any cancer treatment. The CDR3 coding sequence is TGTGCCAGCAGGTACGGGACAGGGTATCAGCCCCAGCATTTT. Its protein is CASRYGTGYQPQHF.